The rows below give T cell receptor beta chains drawn from one sample of a study of shared clonotypes between healthy human individuals. Data came from immunoSEQ multiplex PCR; TCRdb stores just in-frame clones and leaves some out. Of 2 million to 2.5 million clones in the sample, 80% to 95% were seen once. The sample taken for sequencing was naive CD4+ T cells from PBMCs. These TCRs come from a man younger than 35 in good health. Some clones in this sample may be carry-over from other donors' samples. The conserved cysteine and the conserved F or W are not part of the CDR3 here.

J gene: TRBJ2-7; CDR3 length: 9; V gene: TRBV28; CDR3 protein: ASSLNHEQY
J gene: TRBJ1-5; CDR3 length: 14; V gene: TRBV4-3; CDR3 protein: ASSQDANPPNQPQH
J gene: TRBJ1-2; CDR3 length: 10; V gene: TRBV2; CDR3 protein: ASSEGASSYT
J gene: TRBJ2-3; CDR3 length: 11; V gene: TRBV13; CDR3 protein: ASSPRVTDTQY
J gene: TRBJ2-3; CDR3 length: 11; V gene: TRBV29-1; CDR3 protein: SVDVPGTDTQY
J gene: TRBJ1-6; CDR3 length: 12; V gene: TRBV29-1; CDR3 protein: SVVNTGLGARLH
J gene: TRBJ2-3; CDR3 length: 12; V gene: TRBV9; CDR3 protein: ASSVGSGPDTQY
J gene: TRBJ1-4; CDR3 length: 13; V gene: TRBV11-2; CDR3 protein: ASSLDRPGLGKLF
J gene: TRBJ1-3; CDR3 length: 13; V gene: TRBV4-3; CDR3 protein: ASSREGHSGNTIY
J gene: TRBJ2-7; CDR3 length: 16; V gene: TRBV7-6; CDR3 protein: ASSLANPTSGSPYEQY